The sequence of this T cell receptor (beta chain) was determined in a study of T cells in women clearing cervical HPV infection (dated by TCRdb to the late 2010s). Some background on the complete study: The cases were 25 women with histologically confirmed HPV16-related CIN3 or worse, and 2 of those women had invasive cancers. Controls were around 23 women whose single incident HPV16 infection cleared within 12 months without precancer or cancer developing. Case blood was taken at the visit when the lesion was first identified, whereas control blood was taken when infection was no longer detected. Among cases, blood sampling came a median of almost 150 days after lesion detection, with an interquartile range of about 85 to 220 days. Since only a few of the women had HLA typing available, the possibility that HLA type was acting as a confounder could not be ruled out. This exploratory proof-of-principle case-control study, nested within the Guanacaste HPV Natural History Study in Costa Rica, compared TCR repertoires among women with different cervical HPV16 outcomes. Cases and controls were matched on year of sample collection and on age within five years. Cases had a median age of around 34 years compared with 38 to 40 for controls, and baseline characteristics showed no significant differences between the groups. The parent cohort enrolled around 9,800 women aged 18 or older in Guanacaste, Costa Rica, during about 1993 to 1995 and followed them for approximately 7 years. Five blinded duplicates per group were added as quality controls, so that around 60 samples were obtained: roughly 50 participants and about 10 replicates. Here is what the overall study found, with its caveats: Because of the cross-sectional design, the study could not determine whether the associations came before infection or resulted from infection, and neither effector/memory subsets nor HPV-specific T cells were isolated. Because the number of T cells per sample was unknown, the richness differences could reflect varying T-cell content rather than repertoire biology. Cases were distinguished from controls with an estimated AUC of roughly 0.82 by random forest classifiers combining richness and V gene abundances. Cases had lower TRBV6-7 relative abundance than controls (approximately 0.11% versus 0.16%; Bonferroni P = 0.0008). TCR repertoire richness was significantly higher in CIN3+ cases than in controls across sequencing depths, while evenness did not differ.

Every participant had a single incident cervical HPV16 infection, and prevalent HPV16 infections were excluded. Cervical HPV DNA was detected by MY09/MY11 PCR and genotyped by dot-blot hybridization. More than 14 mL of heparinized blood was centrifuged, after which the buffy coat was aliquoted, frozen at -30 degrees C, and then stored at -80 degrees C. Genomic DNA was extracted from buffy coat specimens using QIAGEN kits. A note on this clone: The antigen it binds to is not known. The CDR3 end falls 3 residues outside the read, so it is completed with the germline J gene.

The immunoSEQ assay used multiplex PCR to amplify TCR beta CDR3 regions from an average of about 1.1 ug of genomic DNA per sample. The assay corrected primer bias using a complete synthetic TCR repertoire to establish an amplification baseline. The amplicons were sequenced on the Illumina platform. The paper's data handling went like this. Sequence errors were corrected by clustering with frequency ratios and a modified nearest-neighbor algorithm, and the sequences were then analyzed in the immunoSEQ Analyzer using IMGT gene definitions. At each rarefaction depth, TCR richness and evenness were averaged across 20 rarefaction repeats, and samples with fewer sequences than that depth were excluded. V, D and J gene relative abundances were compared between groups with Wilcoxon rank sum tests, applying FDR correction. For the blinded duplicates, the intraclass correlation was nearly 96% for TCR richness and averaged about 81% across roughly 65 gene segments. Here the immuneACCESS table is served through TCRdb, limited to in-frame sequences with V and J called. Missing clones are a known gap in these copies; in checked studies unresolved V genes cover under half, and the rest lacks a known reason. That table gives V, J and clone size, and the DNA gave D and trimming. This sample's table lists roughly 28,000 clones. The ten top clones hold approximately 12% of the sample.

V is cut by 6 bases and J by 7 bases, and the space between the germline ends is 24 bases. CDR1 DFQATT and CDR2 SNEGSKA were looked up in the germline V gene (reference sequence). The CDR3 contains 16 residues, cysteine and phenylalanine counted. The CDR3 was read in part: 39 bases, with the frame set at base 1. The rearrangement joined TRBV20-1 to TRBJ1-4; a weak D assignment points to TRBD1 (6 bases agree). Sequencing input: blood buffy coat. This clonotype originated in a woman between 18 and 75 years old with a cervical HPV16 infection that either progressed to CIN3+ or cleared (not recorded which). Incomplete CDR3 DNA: TGCAGTGCCCAGGGCCGGGGGGGCCAGGACAGTGAAAAA. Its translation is CSAQGRGGQDSEK. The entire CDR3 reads CSAQGRGGQDSEKLFF.